Listed below are T cell receptor beta chains from one sample, sequenced in a study of blood T cell repertoires in COVID-19. Profiling relied on immunoSEQ multiplex PCR, and the TCRdb table lists in-frame clones only, not all of them. The top ten hold about 2.2% of the sample, which has approximately 200,000 clones, approximately 92% seen once. The sample taken for sequencing was PBMCs or T cells enriched from blood (not recorded which). These receptors were taken from a woman in her thirties or forties with acute COVID-19. The CDR3 runs from the conserved cysteine through the conserved F or W. The D gene is left open where the match is weak. The listing skips clone size in some rows; elsewhere it reads once, few, many or a size class.

>TRBD2|TRBJ2-7|once|TRBV4-3
TGCGCCAGCAGCCAAGTTCTAGCGGGAGTTAGGGAGCAGTACTTC
CASSQVLAGVREQYF
>.|TRBJ2-7|.|TRBV28
TGTGCCAGCAGAGGACAGTCCCCCTACGAGCAGTACTTC
CASRGQSPYEQYF
>TRBD1|TRBJ1-2|.|TRBV5-1
TGCGCCAGCAGCTACACGGACAGGGGCGTATATGGCTACACCTTC
CASSYTDRGVYGYTF
>TRBD1|TRBJ2-2|.|TRBV25-1
TGTGCCAGCAGTGCCTCGAACAGGGGTAGCGGGGAGCTGTTTTTT
CASSASNRGSGELFF
>TRBD2|TRBJ2-1|.|TRBV11-3
TGTGCCAGCAGCCTAGCTGCGGGAGACGGTGAGCAGTTCTTC
CASSLAAGDGEQFF
>TRBD2|TRBJ2-7|.|TRBV4-3
TGCGCCAGCAGCCAAGAGACCGGGACTAGTTTTTCCTACGAGCAGTACTTC
CASSQETGTSFSYEQYF
>TRBD1|TRBJ2-2|once|TRBV5-1
TGCGCCAGCAGAAGGGACAGGGCGACCGGGGAGCTGTTTTTT
CASRRDRATGELFF
>.|TRBJ1-2|.|TRBV7-3
TGTGCCAGCAGCTTAAGTAGGACAGACTATGGCTACACCTTC
CASSLSRTDYGYTF
>.|TRBJ2-2|few|TRBV20-1
TGCAGTGCTAGTGTCCCATCGAACACCGGGGAGCTGTTTTTT
CSASVPSNTGELFF
>TRBD2|TRBJ2-1|.|TRBV29-1
TGCAGCGTTGCGGGACTAGCGGACTCCTACAATGAGCAGTTCTTC
CSVAGLADSYNEQFF
>TRBD1|TRBJ1-2|.|TRBV2
TGTGCCACCTCGTTGGGACAGGGGGACTATGGCTACACCTTC
CATSLGQGDYGYTF
>TRBD1|TRBJ2-1|few|TRBV28
TGTGCCAGCCTCCCGATGACAGGGACCTCCTACAATGAGCAGTTCTTC
CASLPMTGTSYNEQFF
>.|TRBJ2-7|.|TRBV14
TGTGCCAGCAGCCAAACGACACCCTACGAGCAGTACTTC
CASSQTTPYEQYF
>.|TRBJ1-3|.|TRBV12-3/TRBV12-4
TGTGCCAGCAGTCTACTGACAGGAAACACCATATATTTT
CASSLLTGNTIYF
>TRBD2|TRBJ2-1|.|TRBV3-1/TRBV3-2
TGTGCCAGCGGGAAAAGCGGGGGGGTTCACAATGAGCAGTTCTTC
CASGKSGGVHNEQFF
>.|TRBJ1-1|.|TRBV5-4
TGTGCCAGCAGCTCAGAGACTAACACTGAAGCTTTCTTT
CASSSETNTEAFF
>.|TRBJ2-5|once|TRBV19
TGTGCCAGTAGTATAGTACCACGGACTTCCCAAGAGACCCAGTACTTC
CASSIVPRTSQETQYF
>TRBD1|TRBJ1-6|.|TRBV5-4
TGTGCCAGCAGCAGTAGAACAGGGGCAAGGAATTCACCCCTCCACTTT
CASSSRTGARNSPLHF
>TRBD2|TRBJ2-4|.|TRBV4-1
TGCGCCAGCAGCCAAGGGGGGGGAGCGGACGTAAACCGATACTTC
CASSQGGGADVNRYF
>TRBD2|TRBJ2-7|.|TRBV29-1
TGCAGCGTAAAGACTAGCGGGCCCTACGAGCAGTACTTC
CSVKTSGPYEQYF
>TRBD2|TRBJ2-1|.|TRBV5-1
TGCGCCAGCAGCTTGTCCCCGGGACTATTTAACAATGAGCAGTTCTTC
CASSLSPGLFNNEQFF
>TRBD1|TRBJ2-7|.|TRBV12-5
TGTGCTAGTGCCTTGCAGGGGGCGACCTACGAGCAGTACTTC
CASALQGATYEQYF
>TRBD1|TRBJ2-2|.|TRBV6-1
TGTGCCAGCAGTGTAGACAGGGGGCGGACAACCGGGGAGCTGTTTTTT
CASSVDRGRTTGELFF
>.|TRBJ2-7|.|TRBV5-5
TGTGCCAGCAGCTCCTCAGAGAGGTCCGCCCTGGATGAGCAGTACTTC
CASSSSERSALDEQYF
>.|TRBJ1-3|.|TRBV2
TGTGCCAGCAGCACTGGGCTTGGAAACACCATATATTTT
CASSTGLGNTIYF
>TRBD1|TRBJ2-7|.|TRBV25-1
TGTGCCAGCAGTGCGGGACAGCTATACGAGCAGTACTTC
CASSAGQLYEQYF
>.|TRBJ1-1|.|TRBV5-1
TGCGCCAGCAGCTTTTGGGACTCTATGAACACTGAAGCTTTCTTT
CASSFWDSMNTEAFF
>.|TRBJ2-7|.|TRBV7-2
TGTGCCAGCAGCCCCGATTTGGCGGGGCGGGTCGAGCAGTACTTC
CASSPDLAGRVEQYF
>TRBD2|TRBJ2-2|.|TRBV27
TGTGCCAGCAGTCCCGGGACTAGCGGGAGGCAGGGTCGCACCGGGGAGCTGTTTTTT
CASSPGTSGRQGRTGELFF
>.|TRBJ1-2|.|TRBV7-3
TGTGCCAGCAGCTTTATCGGGAACTATGGCTACACCTTC
CASSFIGNYGYTF
>TRBD1|TRBJ1-2|.|TRBV4-2
TGTGCCAGCAGCGGAACCGGGACAGACAAGATTTATTTTGGCTACACCTTC
CASSGTGTDKIYFGYTF
>.|TRBJ1-1|.|TRBV9
TGTGCCAGCAGCGGCGGAGGGGCTGAAGCTTTCTTT
CASSGGGAEAFF
>TRBD2|TRBJ2-3|.|TRBV7-2
TGTGCCAGCAGCTTAGCCTCGGTTAGCGGGAGGCAGTATTTT
CASSLASVSGRQYF
>.|TRBJ1-5|.|TRBV10-3
TGTGCCATCAGTGAGTCGGGGGGGTTCGGTCAGCCCCAGCATTTT
CAISESGGFGQPQHF
>.|TRBJ2-7|.|TRBV30
TGTGCCTTACCATCGACATACTCCTACGAGCAGTACTTC
CALPSTYSYEQYF
>.|TRBJ2-7|.|TRBV19
TGTGCCAGTAGTGCCGCAGGGTTACCCTACGAGCAGTACTTC
CASSAAGLPYEQYF
>.|TRBJ1-2|once|TRBV6-5
TGTGCCAGCAGTTACTCGATCCGGGGTGGAGGCTACACCTTC
CASSYSIRGGGYTF
>.|TRBJ1-1|.|TRBV7-3
TGTGCCAGCAGCTCAACGACGGCGGAGGTAGCTTTCTTT
CASSSTTAEVAFF
>TRBD2|TRBJ2-7|.|TRBV28
TGTGCCAGCACCCCGATGGGGCGGGGGGCTCTTTACGAGCAGTACTTC
CASTPMGRGALYEQYF
>.|TRBJ2-7|.|TRBV7-9
TGTGCCAGCAGCCCCGGGATTGGGTCCTACGAGCAGTACTTC
CASSPGIGSYEQYF
>.|TRBJ1-1|.|TRBV20-1
TGCAGTGCTAGTGTCTCAGGATATGAAGCTTTCTTT
CSASVSGYEAFF
>TRBD1|TRBJ2-1|.|TRBV30
TGTGCCTGGAGTGCCGACAGGGTCGTGAATGAGCAGTTCTTC
CAWSADRVVNEQFF
>TRBD1|TRBJ2-3|.|TRBV5-4
TGTGCCAGCAGCAAAGGACAGGGGGCAAAGGGCACAGATACGCAGTATTTT
CASSKGQGAKGTDTQYF
>.|TRBJ2-7|.|TRBV28
TGTGCCAGCACCCCAGGGGTCGGAGGCGAGCAGTACTTC
CASTPGVGGEQYF
>.|TRBJ1-2|.|TRBV7-6
TGTGCCAGCAGCCCCGAGGGGGGGCATTTCTGGGGCTACACCTTC
CASSPEGGHFWGYTF
>TRBD1|TRBJ2-5|few|TRBV3-1/TRBV3-2
TGTGCCAGCAGCCAAGGAAGGGGGCTAGCAGGAGAGACCCAGTACTTC
CASSQGRGLAGETQYF
>.|TRBJ2-7|.|TRBV5-5
TGTGCCAGCAGTCCTGGACAGGCGGGAGGCTACGAGCAGTACTTC
CASSPGQAGGYEQYF
>.|TRBJ1-6|.|TRBV4-2
TGTGCCAGCATACAGACAGGTAATTCACCCCTCCACTTT
CASIQTGNSPLHF
>TRBD1|TRBJ2-5|.|TRBV7-3
TGTGCCAGCAGCCCACAGGGGGCTTCGGGAGAGACCCAGTACTTC
CASSPQGASGETQYF
>TRBD2|TRBJ2-7|.|TRBV27
TGTGCCAGCAGTTTACCTAAAGGGACGGGAGGAGCCTACGAGCAGTACTTC
CASSLPKGTGGAYEQYF
>TRBD2|TRBJ2-5|.|TRBV29-1
TGCAGCGTTGAAGGAGCTAGCGGGCCTGAAGAGACCCAGTACTTC
CSVEGASGPEETQYF
>.|TRBJ2-7|.|TRBV11-1
TGTGCCAGCAGCTTAAGGACAGCCTCCTACGAGCAGTACTTC
CASSLRTASYEQYF
>.|TRBJ2-7|.|TRBV12-3/TRBV12-4
TGTGCCAGCAGTCGGTCAGGGGCCTACGAGCAGTACTTC
CASSRSGAYEQYF
>TRBD1|TRBJ2-3|.|TRBV6-5
TGTGCCAGCGCTGGGGACAGGGCCACAGATACGCAGTATTTT
CASAGDRATDTQYF
>.|TRBJ1-3|.|TRBV6-4
TGTGCCAGCAGTTCTACCCCCGGGCCGCTCCCTTGGAGGGGAAACACCATATATTTT
CASSSTPGPLPWRGNTIYF
>TRBD1|TRBJ2-7|.|TRBV4-1
TGCGCCAGCAGCCCGACGACAGGGGGCCTCTACGAGCAGTACTTC
CASSPTTGGLYEQYF
>TRBD2|TRBJ2-3|.|TRBV19
TGTGCCAGTAGTACTCCCGGGACTAGCGGCACAGATACGCAGTATTTT
CASSTPGTSGTDTQYF